This section outlines one T cell receptor beta chain sequence together with its context. The entry originates in a study of cytomegalovirus exposure and HLA in healthy donors. V was shortened by 0 bases and J by 8 bases, with 8 bases between the two germline ends. CDR1 MNHNY and CDR2 SVGAGI come from the germline V gene (reference sequence). The CDR3 loop spans 13 amino acids. Both 60 Vbeta primers and 13 Jbeta primers went into the PCR. Here immunoSEQ multiplex PCR was the method, and the copy in TCRdb shows in-frame clones only, minus some. The sample has 200,000 or so clones; 60% to 80% are singletons.

The sequencing sample was made of PBMCs. The genes are TRBV6-6 and TRBJ2-1; perhaps TRBD1 as D (6 bases). This sequence was found in a woman in her 30s in good health and CMV-seronegative. The CDR3 region has the DNA TGTGCCAGCAGTTACTCGACAGGCTATGAGCAGTTCTTC. This sequence encodes CASSYSTGYEQFF.